These 15 T cell receptor beta chains originate from one sample sequenced in a study of vaccination and CD4 T cells after COVID-19. This sample's treatment: approximately 9-day PBMC culture with coronavirus spike peptide pools or control peptides (ViraFEST assay). For these receptors, no antigen is known. With the Oncomine TCR Beta short-read assay, DNA from cultured CD4+ T cells was sequenced. One entry per CDR3 protein results from TCRdb running MiXCR on the PCR reads. In the table there are 10,000 to 15,000 distinct CDR3 sequences, approximately 81% of which are singletons. The starting material was CD4+ T cells from blood, cultured in vitro, obtained after SARS-CoV-2 vaccination. Receptor source: a human donor who received a COVID-19 vaccine.

This clonotype was seen a few times. The rearrangement uses TRBV12-3 or TRBV12-4 and TRBJ1-2; a possible D gene is TRBD1 (6 bases). This CDR3 is built from 13 residues. Trimming took 6 bases from V and 4 from J, leaving 12 bases between them. CDR3: CASRGTPPYGYTF. DNA of the CDR3: TGTGCCAGCAGGGGGACACCTCCCTATGGCTACACCTTC.

The chain carries TRBV5-1 and TRBJ2-5; D gene uncertain. Germline V gene lookup returns CDR1 SGHRS and CDR2 YFSETQ. V was cut by 0 bases and J by 7 bases, with 10 bases left in between. CDR3 length: 13 amino acids. CDR3 DNA sequence: TGCGCCAGCAGCTTGGAGACTTCGGGGACCCAGTACTTC. Protein: CASSLETSGTQYF.

The gene calls are TRBV12-3 or TRBV12-4 and TRBJ2-3, with 10 bases fitting TRBD2. The V and J ends lost 7 bases and 6 bases, in that order; junction bases with no gene match: 4. The CDR3 contains 13 residues. CDR3 nucleotides: TGTGCCAGCAAGCGGGGGGGGTCGGATACGCAGTATTTT. Translating it yields CASKRGGSDTQYF.

This clonotype came up a few times. This chain joins TRBV20-1 and TRBJ2-5; TRBD1 matches 9 bases. Germline CDR1 and CDR2: DFQATT and SNEGSKA (reference sequence). This CDR3 contains 12 residues. CDR3 loop: CSYTGQGETQYF. CDR3 DNA: TGCAGCTACACAGGACAGGGGGAGACCCAGTACTTC.

As regards this clonotype: One junction end does not reproduce the germline sequence, and a read error may be involved. The chain carries TRBV7-9 and TRBJ1-1; TRBD1 aligns across 12 bases. Germline CDR1 SEHNR, CDR2 FQNEAQ (reference sequence). The CDR3 covers 15 residues. In DNA, the CDR3 is TGTGCCAGCAGCTCGGGACAGGGGGCCAACAATGAAGCTTTCTTT. It encodes CASSSGQGANNEAFF.

The CDR3, as DNA: TGCAGTGCTACTCCACTAGCGGGGGGACCCAATGAGCAGTTCTTC. Translation: CSATPLAGGPNEQFF. J is TRBJ2-1 and V is TRBV20-1; 12 bases line up with TRBD2. V was clipped by 4 bases and J by 6 bases; unmatched bases: 7. The germline V gene has CDR1 DFQATT and CDR2 SNEGSKA (reference sequence). The CDR3 runs to 15 residues.

The chain recombines TRBV7-9 with TRBJ1-3; D possibly corresponds to TRBD1 (6 bases). V was trimmed by 5 bases and J by 0 bases, leaving 17 bases between them. The CDR3 spans 17 residues. Germline-derived CDR1 and CDR2 are SEHNR and FQNEAQ (reference sequence). The CDR3 DNA follows: TGTGCCAGCAGCCCCTCGGGACAAAGACACTCTGGAAACACCATATATTTT. Its protein product is CASSPSGQRHSGNTIYF.

The sample holds a few counts of this clonotype. V and J are TRBV20-1 and TRBJ1-1, with TRBD1 as a possible D gene (5 bases). V shed 0 bases and J shed 4 bases, with 18 bases lying between them. The CDR3 length is 16 residues. CDR1 and CDR2 (germline): DFQATT, SNEGSKA (reference sequence). CDR3 nucleotide sequence: TGCAGTGCTAGAGAACCGGGGCCACGGGCGGGCACTGAAGCTTTCTTT. Translated: CSAREPGPRAGTEAFF.

V usage is TRBV2 and J usage is TRBJ1-5, with 9 bases lining up with TRBD1. After removal of 6 bases from V and 2 bases from J, the junction contained 11 bases not matched to a gene. In germline, CDR1 is SNHLY, CDR2 FYNNEI. The CDR3 totals 17 residues. CDR3 in amino acids: CASREHGTGLRNQPQHF. CDR3 bases: TGTGCCAGCAGGGAACACGGGACAGGGCTGCGCAATCAGCCCCAGCATTTT.

This clonotype was observed a few times. The chain combines TRBV20-1 with TRBJ1-2; a possible D gene is TRBD1 (6 bases). The CDR3 covers 15 residues. The V end was cut by 0 bases, the J end by 6 bases, with 17 bases between. From germline, CDR1 is DFQATT and CDR2 SNEGSKA (reference sequence). The CDR3 nucleotides are TGCAGTGCTAGAGATCTTCTACAGGGCAGGGATGGCTACACCTTC. Its translation: CSARDLLQGRDGYTF.

The rearrangement links TRBV19 to TRBJ1-2; no reliable D call. Germline V gene lookup returns CDR1 LNHDA and CDR2 SQIVND (reference sequence). CDR3 length equals 11 residues. V shed 10 bases and J shed 7 bases, with 13 bases lying between them. The CDR3 nucleotides read TGTGCCACCCGTTCTGGGGTTGGCTACACCTTC. It specifies CATRSGVGYTF. Filled out from reference TRBV19 and TRBJ1-2, the complete variable domain reads DGGITQSPKYLFRKEGQNVTLSCEQNLNHDAMYWYRQDPGQGLRLIYYSQIVNDFQKGDIAEGYSVSREKKESFPLTVTSAQKNPTAFYLCATRSGVGYTFGSGTRLTVV.

The V gene is TRBV6-1, the J gene TRBJ2-1; D is possibly TRBD1 or TRBD2 (5 bases each). The V end was cut by 6 bases, the J end by 12 bases, with 21 bases between. The germline V gene encodes CDR1 MNHNS and CDR2 SASEGT. The CDR3 sequence is 14 residues long. This chain's CDR3 is CASRSRGPQEGQFF. CDR3 nucleotides: TGTGCCAGCAGGTCCCGGGGACCCCAAGAGGGGCAGTTCTTC.

V usage is TRBV12-5 and J usage is TRBJ2-7, with D possibly being TRBD1 (5 bases). The V end lost 1 base, the J end lost 2 bases, and 15 bases lay between the germline ends. CDR1 is LGHNT and CDR2 is FRNRAP in the germline V gene. This CDR3 comprises 16 residues. This chain's CDR3 is CASGLARGEQPYEQYF. The CDR3, as DNA: TGTGCTAGTGGTTTGGCTAGGGGTGAACAGCCCTACGAGCAGTACTTC.

The rearrangement uses TRBV2 and TRBJ2-3; 8 bases agree with TRBD2. This CDR3 is 14 amino acids long. After removal of 6 bases from V and 4 bases from J, the junction contained 6 bases not matched to a gene. CDR1 and CDR2 (germline): SNHLY, FYNNEI. The CDR3 DNA follows: TGTGCCAGCAGGCTGGCGGGGGGCCCAGATACGCAGTATTTT. This gives the protein CASRLAGGPDTQYF.

This sequence joins TRBV20-1 and TRBJ2-3; D ambiguous. This CDR3 has 14 residues. V was pared by 5 bases and J by 5 bases, with 17 bases between. The V gene's germline CDR1 is DFQATT and CDR2 SNEGSKA (reference sequence). DNA of the CDR3: TGCAGTGCTTCAGAGGTTCGGGCCGAAGATACGCAGTATTTT. Amino acids: CSASEVRAEDTQYF.